Listed here is a single T cell receptor (beta chain). Its antigen is currently unknown. This entry belongs to a study of identifying expanded T cells in peripheral blood. Study-wide points: Two-week clone count variance significantly increased as total template count grew.

The protocol was immunoSEQ multiplex PCR, while the TCRdb copy is restricted to in-frame clones and leaves out a portion. This table has tens of thousands of clones, 80% to 90% appearing once. V was pared by 0 bases and J by 1 base, with 10 bases between. The CDR3 extends over 15 amino acids. Germline loops: CDR1 SGDLS, CDR2 YYNGEE. The TCR sequence derives from a person aged 18 to 70 in good health. The V gene is TRBV9, the J gene TRBJ2-5; maybe TRBD1 (6 bases). Specimen: blood. The CDR3 loop reads CASSVVGTPQETQYF. The CDR3 coding sequence is TGTGCCAGCAGCGTAGTAGGGACACCCCAAGAGACCCAGTACTTC.